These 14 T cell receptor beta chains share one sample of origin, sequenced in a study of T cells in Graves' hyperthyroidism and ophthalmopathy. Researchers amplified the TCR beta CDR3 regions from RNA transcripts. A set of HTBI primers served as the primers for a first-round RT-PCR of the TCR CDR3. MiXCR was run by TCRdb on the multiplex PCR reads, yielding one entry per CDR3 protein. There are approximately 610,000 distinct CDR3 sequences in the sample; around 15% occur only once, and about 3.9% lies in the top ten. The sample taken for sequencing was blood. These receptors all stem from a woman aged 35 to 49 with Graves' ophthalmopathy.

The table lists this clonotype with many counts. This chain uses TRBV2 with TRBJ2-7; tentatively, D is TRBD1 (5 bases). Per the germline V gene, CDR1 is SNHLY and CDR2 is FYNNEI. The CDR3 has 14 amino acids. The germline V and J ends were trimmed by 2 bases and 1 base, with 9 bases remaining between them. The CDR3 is CASSEWTTSYEQYF. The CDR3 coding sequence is TGTGCCAGCAGTGAATGGACAACTTCCTACGAGCAGTACTTC.

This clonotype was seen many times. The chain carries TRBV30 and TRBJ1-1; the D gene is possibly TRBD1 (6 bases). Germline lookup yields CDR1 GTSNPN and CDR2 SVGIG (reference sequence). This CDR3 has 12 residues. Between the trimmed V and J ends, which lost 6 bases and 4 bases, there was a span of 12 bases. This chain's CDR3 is CACQAGATEAFF. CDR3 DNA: TGTGCCTGCCAGGCAGGGGCCACTGAAGCTTTCTTT.

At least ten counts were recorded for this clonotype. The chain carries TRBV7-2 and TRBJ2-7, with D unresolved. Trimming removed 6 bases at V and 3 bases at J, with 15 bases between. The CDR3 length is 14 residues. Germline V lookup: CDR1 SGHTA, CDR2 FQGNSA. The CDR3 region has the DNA TGTGCCAGCAGTCCGGCCCCAAGGGTCTACGAGCAGTACTTC. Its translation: CASSPAPRVYEQYF.

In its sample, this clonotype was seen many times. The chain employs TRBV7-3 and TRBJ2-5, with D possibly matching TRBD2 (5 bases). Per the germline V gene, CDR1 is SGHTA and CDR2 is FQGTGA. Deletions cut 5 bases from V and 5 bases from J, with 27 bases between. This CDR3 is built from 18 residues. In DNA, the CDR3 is TGTGCCAGCAGCAAAAACCCCAACCTTCTGGGGAGTGAGGAGACCCAGTACTTC. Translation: CASSKNPNLLGSEETQYF.

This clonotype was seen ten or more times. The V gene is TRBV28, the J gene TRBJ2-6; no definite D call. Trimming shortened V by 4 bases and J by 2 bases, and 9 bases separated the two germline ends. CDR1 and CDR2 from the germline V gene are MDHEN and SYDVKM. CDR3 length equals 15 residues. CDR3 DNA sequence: TGTGCCAGCAGTTCCCCCCGCCCTGGGGCCAACGTCCTGACTTTC. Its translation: CASSSPRPGANVLTF.

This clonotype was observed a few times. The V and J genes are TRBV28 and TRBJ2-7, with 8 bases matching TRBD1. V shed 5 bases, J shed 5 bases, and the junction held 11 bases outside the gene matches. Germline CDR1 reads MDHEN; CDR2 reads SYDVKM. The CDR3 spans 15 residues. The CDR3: CASSLWTGSGDEQYF. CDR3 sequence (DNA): TGTGCCAGCAGTCTCTGGACAGGGTCGGGCGACGAGCAGTACTTC.

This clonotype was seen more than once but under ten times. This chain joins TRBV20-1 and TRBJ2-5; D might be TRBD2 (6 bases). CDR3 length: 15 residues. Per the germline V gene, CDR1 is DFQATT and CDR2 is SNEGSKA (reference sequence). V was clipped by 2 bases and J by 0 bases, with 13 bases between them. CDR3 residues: CSARWSGPYQETQYF. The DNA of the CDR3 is TGCAGTGCTAGATGGAGCGGGCCGTACCAAGAGACCCAGTACTTC.

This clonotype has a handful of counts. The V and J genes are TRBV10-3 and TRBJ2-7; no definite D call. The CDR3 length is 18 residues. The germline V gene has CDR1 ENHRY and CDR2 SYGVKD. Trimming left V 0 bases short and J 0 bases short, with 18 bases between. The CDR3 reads CAISESYRQSPSSYEQYF. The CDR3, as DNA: TGTGCCATCAGTGAGTCCTATAGACAATCCCCGAGCTCCTACGAGCAGTACTTC.

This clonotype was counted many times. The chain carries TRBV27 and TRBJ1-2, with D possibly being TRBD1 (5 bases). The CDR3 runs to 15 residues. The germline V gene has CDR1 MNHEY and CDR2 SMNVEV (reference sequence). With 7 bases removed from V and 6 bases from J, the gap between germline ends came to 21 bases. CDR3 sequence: CASTTEKGRLDGYTF. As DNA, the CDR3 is TGTGCCAGCACCACAGAGAAGGGACGATTGGATGGCTACACCTTC.

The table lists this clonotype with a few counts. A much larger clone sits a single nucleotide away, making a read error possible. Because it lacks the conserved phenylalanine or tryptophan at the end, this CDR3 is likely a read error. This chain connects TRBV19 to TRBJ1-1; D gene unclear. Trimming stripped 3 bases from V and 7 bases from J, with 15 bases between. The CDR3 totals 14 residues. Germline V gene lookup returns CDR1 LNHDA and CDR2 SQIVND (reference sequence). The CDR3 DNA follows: TGTGCCAGTAGTATCGGTAGTCGAGGATTTGAAGCTTTCTCT. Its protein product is CASSIGSRGFEAFS.

CDR3 sequence: CSTQVPGENIQYF. In DNA form, the CDR3 reads TGCAGTACACAGGTCCCGGGGGAAAACATTCAGTACTTC. This chain uses TRBV20-1 with TRBJ2-4, with TRBD2 as a possible D gene (6 bases). The CDR3 length is 13 residues. Germline V gene sequence: CDR1 DFQATT, CDR2 SNEGSKA (reference sequence). V was pared by 8 bases and J by 5 bases, with 16 bases between.

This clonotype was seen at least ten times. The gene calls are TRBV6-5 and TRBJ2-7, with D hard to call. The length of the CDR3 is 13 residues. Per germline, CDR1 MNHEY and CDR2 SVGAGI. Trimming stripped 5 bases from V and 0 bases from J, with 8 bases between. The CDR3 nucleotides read TGTGCCAGCAGTCCGTCCGTCTCCTACGAGCAGTACTTC. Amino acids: CASSPSVSYEQYF.

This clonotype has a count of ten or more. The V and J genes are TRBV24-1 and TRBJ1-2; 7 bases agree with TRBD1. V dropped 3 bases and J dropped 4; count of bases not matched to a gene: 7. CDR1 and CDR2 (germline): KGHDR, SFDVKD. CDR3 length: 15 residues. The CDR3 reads CATSDPRAGGYGYTF. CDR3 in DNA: TGTGCCACCAGTGATCCCCGGGCAGGGGGCTATGGCTACACCTTC.

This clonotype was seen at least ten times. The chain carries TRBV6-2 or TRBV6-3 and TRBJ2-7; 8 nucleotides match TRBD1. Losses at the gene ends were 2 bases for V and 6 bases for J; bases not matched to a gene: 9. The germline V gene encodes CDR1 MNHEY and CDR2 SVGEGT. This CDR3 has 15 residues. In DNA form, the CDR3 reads TGTGCCAGCAGTTACGCCGTGACAGGGGTTGGCGAGCAGTACTTC. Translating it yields CASSYAVTGVGEQYF.